One and the same sample provided the 18 T cell receptor beta chains below, sequenced in a study of T cell clonality in common variable immunodeficiency. Here immunoSEQ multiplex PCR was the method, and the copy in TCRdb shows in-frame clones only, minus some. Singletons are absent from the sample, which has some 39,000 clones. Sequencing was done on a sample of peripheral blood mononuclear cells. The receptors here all came from a person between 18 and 75 years old in good health.

For this clone: The read halts 3 residues ahead of the CDR3 end, with the missing end drawn from the germline J gene. The V and J genes are TRBV7-2 and TRBJ2-1, with TRBD2 matching over 13 bases. The CDR3 spans 15 residues. V shed 5 bases, J shed 7 bases, and the junction held 5 bases outside the gene matches. CDR1 is SGHTA and CDR2 is FQGNSA in the germline V gene. The sequenced CDR3 bases are TGTGCCAGCAGCCGGGGACTAGCGGGATCGAATGAG. This encodes CASSRGLAGSNE. The entire CDR3 protein is CASSRGLAGSNEQFF.

This clone was counted at least ten times. The CDR3 goes on 3 residues after the read ends, and that part is filled in from the germline J gene. The V gene is TRBV20-1, the J gene TRBJ1-6; 9 nucleotides line up with TRBD1. Per germline, CDR1 DFQATT and CDR2 SNEGSKA (reference sequence). V lost 2 bases to trimming and J lost 7 bases; unmatched junction nucleotides: 6. The CDR3 length is 15 residues. Incomplete CDR3 DNA: TGCAGTGCTAGACCAGAGGGGACAGGGAATTCACCC. Amino acids: CSARPEGTGNSP. The CDR3 in its entirety is CSARPEGTGNSPLHF.

Ten or more counts support this clone. The observed sequence ends 3 residues before the CDR3 terminus, with the missing tail filled in from the germline J gene. The chain combines TRBV19 with TRBJ2-3, with 8 bases matching TRBD1. This CDR3 is built from 15 residues. V was pared by 9 bases and J by 0 bases, with 8 bases of the junction left unmatched. Germline loops: CDR1 LNHDA, CDR2 SQIVND (reference sequence). Incomplete CDR3 DNA: TGTGCCAGCCCCTGGACAGGGACTAGCACAGATACG. It yields the protein CASPWTGTSTDT. The CDR3 reads in full as CASPWTGTSTDTQYF.

In this sample, this clone turned up many times. The CDR3 is cut off 3 residues early in the read; its end comes from the germline J gene. The chain is built from TRBV5-1 and TRBJ2-2; 9 nucleotides match TRBD2. Germline loops: CDR1 SGHRS, CDR2 YFSETQ. CDR3 length: 14 residues. J gave up 4 bases and V 9 bases, and 7 bases lay outside the gene matches. CDR3 sequence: CATEREVGTGELFF. The sequenced part of the CDR3 DNA is TGCGCCACCGAGCGGGAGGTGGGCACCGGGGAG.

This clone has just a few counts. The read gets to within 3 residues of the CDR3 end, and the germline J gene fills in the rest. The chain has TRBV20-1 and TRBJ2-7; 8 nucleotides align to TRBD2. Looked up from germline, CDR1 is DFQATT and CDR2 is SNEGSKA (reference sequence). The CDR3 has 14 amino acids. The trim removed 1 base at V and 4 bases at J, leaving 6 bases unmatched. The CDR3 spells CSARAPTSVYEQYF. The sequenced CDR3 bases are TGCAGTGCTAGAGCTCCGACTAGCGTGTACGAG.

A word on this clone: The read is 3 residues too short to cover the CDR3 end, so that end is filled in from the germline J gene. V and J are TRBV7-2 and TRBJ1-2, with 8 nucleotides matching TRBD1. The CDR3 is made up of 15 amino acids. Per germline, CDR1 SGHTA and CDR2 FQGNSA. The CDR3 sequence: CASSSRQGTTYDYTF. Incomplete CDR3 DNA: TGTGCCAGCAGCTCCCGACAGGGGACAACCTACGAC.

This clone was seen a handful of times. The read terminates 3 residues before the CDR3 end, so the remaining end is supplied by the germline J gene. The chain combines TRBV2 with TRBJ1-2; TRBD1 is a possible D gene (6 bases). Between the trimmed V and J ends, which lost 1 base and 3 bases, there was a span of 6 bases. The CDR3 extends over 13 amino acids. CDR1 is SNHLY, CDR2 FYNNEI, per germline. This CDR3 reads CASSEEGDYGYTF. Incomplete CDR3 DNA: TGTGCCAGCAGTGAAGAGGGGGACTATGGC.

This clone was counted at least ten times. CDR3 residues: CASSPRQGEAEAFF. The covered CDR3 bases are TGTGCCAGCTCACCACGGCAGGGGGAGGCTGAA. The chain has TRBV18 and TRBJ1-1; 7 bases line up with TRBD1. The read finishes 3 residues shy of the CDR3 end, and the germline J gene is used to complete it. The junction had 5 bases not matched to a gene; V was cut back by 1 base and J by 6 bases. The CDR3 is made up of 14 amino acids. Germline CDR1 and CDR2: KGHSH and LQKENI.

This clone came up many times. The read ends 3 residues early relative to the CDR3; the germline J gene fills the gap. This sequence joins TRBV29-1 and TRBJ2-7, with 8 positions matching TRBD1. The length of the CDR3 is 14 residues. The germline V gene encodes CDR1 SQVTM and CDR2 ANQGSEA. With 4 bases clipped from V and 4 bases from J, the junction kept 9 bases outside the gene matches. This CDR3 is CSVVMGRGPYEQYF. The CDR3 DNA, read in part, is TGCAGCGTTGTGATGGGCAGGGGGCCGTACGAG.

The table lists this clone with many counts. The read stops 3 residues short of the end of the CDR3; the missing end is completed from the germline J gene. J is TRBJ2-2 and V is TRBV4-2; D unclear. The CDR3 sequence is 18 residues long. V was cut by 1 base and J by 8 bases, with 23 bases left in between. Germline CDR1 and CDR2: LGHNA and YNFKEQ. The CDR3 bases that were read are TGTGCCAGCAGCCAAGGAGTTTACGAAGATAAGGTTTCAGGGGAG. Translation gives CASSQGVYEDKVSGE. The CDR3 reads in full as CASSQGVYEDKVSGELFF.

In this sample, this clone turned up many times. The read is 3 residues too short to cover the CDR3 end, so that end is filled in from the germline J gene. The chain joins TRBV12-3 or TRBV12-4 to TRBJ2-2; 7 nucleotides line up with TRBD1. The junction had 9 bases not matched to a gene; V was cut back by 7 bases and J by 4 bases. This CDR3 contains 15 residues. The CDR3 bases that were read are TGTGCCAGCACCCCGACAGGGAAAATCACCGGGGAG. The encoded protein is CASTPTGKITGE. The entire CDR3 sequence reads CASTPTGKITGELFF.

This clone appeared many times. The CDR3 end falls 3 residues outside the read, so it is completed with the germline J gene. The chain has TRBV29-1 and TRBJ1-2, with D perhaps matching TRBD1 (6 bases). CDR1 is SQVTM and CDR2 is ANQGSEA in the germline V gene. The CDR3 has 13 residues. V dropped 3 bases and J dropped 4 bases, with 12 bases sitting between them. CDR3 DNA (partial): TGCAGCGTTGAGTCTGGGACACCCTATGGC. It specifies CSVESGTPYG. The full-length CDR3 reads as CSVESGTPYGYTF.

This clone turned up a few times. The sequenced fragment ends 3 residues before the CDR3 boundary, so the rest is inferred from the germline J gene. This chain joins TRBV7-6 and TRBJ1-4; 9 nucleotides match TRBD1. Germline V CDR1 and CDR2: SGHVS, FNYEAQ. The length of the CDR3 is 16 residues. J lost 5 bases, V lost 2 bases, and 6 bases had no gene match. The CDR3 is CASSLRVTGGNEKLFF. The CDR3 bases that were read are TGTGCCAGCAGCTTACGGGTGACAGGGGGGAATGAAAAA.

This clone was detected ten times or more. The CDR3 is cut off 3 residues early in the read; its end comes from the germline J gene. The chain uses TRBV2 and TRBJ1-4; TRBD1 agrees at 11 bases. Germline lookup yields CDR1 SNHLY and CDR2 FYNNEI. J gave up 7 bases and V 7 bases, and 8 bases lay outside the gene matches. The CDR3 length is 15 residues. The DNA read from the CDR3 is TGTGCCAGCATGGGGGACGGGACAGGGGGTGAAAAA. Its translation: CASMGDGTGGEK. The CDR3 reads in full as CASMGDGTGGEKLFF.

In its sample, this clone was seen many times. The CDR3 end falls 3 residues outside the read, so it is completed with the germline J gene. This sequence joins TRBV4-1 and TRBJ2-3, with TRBD2 matching 8 bases. The CDR3 has 17 residues. Germline V gene data show CDR1 as MGHRA and CDR2 as YSYEKL. J gave up 0 bases and V 1 base, and 6 bases lay outside the gene matches. The CDR3 loop is CASSQVGGRLSTDTQYF. CDR3 DNA, as far as it was read: TGCGCCAGCAGCCAAGTGGGCGGGAGGCTGAGCACAGATACG.

This clone was seen many times. The CDR3 is cut off 3 residues early in the read; its end comes from the germline J gene. V gene TRBV19 combines with J gene TRBJ1-2; D is unresolved. V lost 1 base and J 2 bases, leaving 8 bases between the germline ends. Germline CDR1 and CDR2: LNHDA and SQIVND (reference sequence). The CDR3 spans 14 residues. Here the CDR3 reads CASSIAPKNYGYTF. The part of the CDR3 DNA that was read is TGTGCCAGTAGTATAGCCCCCAAAAACTATGGC.

This clone was counted many times. The read stops 3 residues short of the end of the CDR3; the missing end is completed from the germline J gene. V is TRBV7-3 and J is TRBJ2-1; 8 bases fit TRBD1. This CDR3 is built from 14 residues. From germline, CDR1 is SGHTA and CDR2 FQGTGA. With V trimmed by 4 bases and J by 2 bases, 1 base remained unmatched. CDR3 DNA (partial): TGTGCCAGCAGCTCACAGGGGGCCTACAATGAG. Protein: CASSSQGAYNE. The full CDR3 is CASSSQGAYNEQFF.

This clone was observed at least ten times. The read ends 3 residues shy of where the CDR3 ends; the end is completed using the germline J gene. The chain is built from TRBV7-2 and TRBJ1-6, with D possibly matching TRBD1 (6 bases). V lost 5 bases to trimming and J lost 3 bases, with 8 bases between them. The CDR3 runs 14 residues. Germline CDR1 is SGHTA and CDR2 is FQGNSA. CDR3 loop: CASSVDSYNSPLHF. The covered CDR3 bases are TGTGCCAGCAGCGTGGACAGCTATAATTCACCC.